This TCR beta chain was recovered during a study of shared clonotypes between healthy human individuals (dated by TCRdb to the early 2020s). Concerning the study at large: The cohort comprised two women and three men aged 18 to 49 years. For each donor, CD4 naive and CD4 memory were each run on three plates, CD8 naive on two plates, and CD8 memory on one plate. Blood TCR repertoires of a handful of healthy adults were deeply sequenced to estimate repertoire size and the extent of clonotype sharing between individuals. Libraries were prepared and TCR repertoires were sequenced by different laboratories using diverse techniques, in order to increase sequencing depth and limit assay-specific biases. Between about 0.8 and 8.9 billion PBMCs per donor were obtained by leukapheresis. The investigation overall reported the following: Even with the large sequencing depth, rarefaction of the sorted-subset datasets indicated that sequencing was incomplete. Across several donors, about 5.2% of naive CD4, roughly 3.5% of naive CD8, 2.3% of memory CD4, and 0.3% to 0.45% of memory CD8 clonotypes were shared. The genetic and exposure-history diversity represented was limited by the small number of donors. Sampling was restricted to blood, and TCR repertoires in tissues likely differ from the TCR repertoires found in blood. Pairwise subsampling indicated that sequencing depth was expected to affect the degree of clonotype sharing among donors. Naive subsets generally had larger estimated clonotype richness than memory subsets. Compared with non-shared clonotypes, the clonotypes found in all four sorted-subset donors had higher generation probabilities.

With respect to this clone: This receptor's antigen is unknown. It has no much larger one-base neighbor in the sample; base qualities were not kept.

CD8 naive samples were CD45RO-negative cells positively selected for CCR7, giving a CD45RA+CCR7+ population that excluded TemRA cells. The donors were healthy, HIV-negative adults with no recently reported acute infections or vaccinations. All donors were Caucasian adults living in Nashville, Tennessee, USA. Blood was collected by leukapheresis, and PBMCs were isolated by Ficoll-Histopaque density gradient centrifugation and then cryopreserved in liquid nitrogen vapor phase. Purity and quantity of every magnetically sorted T cell population were checked by analytical flow cytometry. From each sorted fraction, genomic DNA was isolated and quantified by UV absorbance on a Nanodrop 2000c. Using the deep immunoSEQ assay, multiplex PCR amplified TCR CDR3 regions from genomic DNA. For each cell subset, the extracted genomic DNA was distributed evenly across all wells of several immunoSEQ 96-well plates, and each plate served as one replicate. Each replicate PCR for sorted subsets received about 180 ng genomic DNA, equal to about 30,000 T cell genomes. Purified libraries were measured with a Qubit 3.0 fluorometer, size-checked on a Bioanalyzer 2100, and measured again with the KAPA Library Quantification kit. A separate single-read 150-cycle Illumina NextSeq 550 flow cell was used to sequence each immunoSEQ 96-well plate. In the authors' own workflow: Because the immunoSEQ output included only junctional sequences and no quality scores, the filtering could not be the same as the filtering used for full-length reads. To assign V/J genes and CDR3, sequences were annotated using PyIR, a Python wrapper for IgBLAST v1.9, with IMGT germline references. Reads were filtered out if the reads had weak V/J assignments (E-value above 1e-6), no CDR3, stop codons, out-of-frame junctions, or ambiguous translated residues. V3J clonotypes were defined as sequences sharing the same inferred V gene, J gene, and CDR3 amino acid sequence. Percentage overlap between repertoires was computed as shared unique clonotypes divided by the size of the smaller repertoire. Three approaches were used to assess repertoire richness: RTK rarefaction, the Chao1 estimator, and Recon v2.1 estimates of unobserved clonotypes. Generation probabilities for all TCRbeta clonotypes obtained by the gDNA method from several donors were computed using OLGA. Entries here come from immuneACCESS through TCRdb and include only in-frame sequences with V and J called. Some clones fail to appear in such tables; in the studies checked, an unresolved V gene covers under half of the shortfall, and the cause of the remainder is unknown. That table supplies the V and J calls and clone size; D and trimming were determined from the DNA. The table for this sample lists fewer than 1 million clones; just over 95% of them were counted only once. The ten largest clones represent less than 0.25% of the sample.

This TCR derives from a man aged 25 to 45 in good health. Sequencing was performed on naive CD8+ T cells sorted from blood. Taken with the paper, the label for cell subset or site translates to: CD45RA+CCR7+.

The DNA is TGCAGCGGCCTCACCGATACGGGGACTGGGGGCTACACCTTC. Translated, this is CSGLTDTGTGGYTF. This chain is built from TRBV29-1 and TRBJ1-2, and possibly TRBD1, on 5 matching bases. Via the germline V gene, CDR1 is SQVTM and CDR2 ANQGSEA. Inclusive of the bounding cysteine and phenylalanine, the CDR3 is 14 residues long. Kept here is only the CDR3 DNA, which spans 42 bases and is read in frame from base 1. V is cut by 7 bases and J by 8 bases, and the space between the germline ends is 23 bases.